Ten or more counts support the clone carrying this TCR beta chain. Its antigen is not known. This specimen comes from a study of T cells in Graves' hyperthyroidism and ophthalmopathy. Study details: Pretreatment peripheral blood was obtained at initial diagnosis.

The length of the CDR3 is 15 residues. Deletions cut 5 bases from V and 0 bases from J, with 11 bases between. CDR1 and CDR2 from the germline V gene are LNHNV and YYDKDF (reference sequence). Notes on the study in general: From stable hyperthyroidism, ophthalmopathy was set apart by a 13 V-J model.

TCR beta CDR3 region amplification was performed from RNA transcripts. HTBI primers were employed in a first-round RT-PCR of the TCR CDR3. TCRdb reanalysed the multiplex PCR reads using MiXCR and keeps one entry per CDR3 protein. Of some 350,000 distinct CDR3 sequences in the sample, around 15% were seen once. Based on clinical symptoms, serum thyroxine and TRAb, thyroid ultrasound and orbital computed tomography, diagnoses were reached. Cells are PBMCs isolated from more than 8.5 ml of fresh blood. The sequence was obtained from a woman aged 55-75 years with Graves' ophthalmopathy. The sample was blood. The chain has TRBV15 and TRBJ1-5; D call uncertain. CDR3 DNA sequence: TGTGCCACCAGCTACCAAGGGCCTAGCAATCAGCCCCAGCATTTT. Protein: CATSYQGPSNQPQHF.